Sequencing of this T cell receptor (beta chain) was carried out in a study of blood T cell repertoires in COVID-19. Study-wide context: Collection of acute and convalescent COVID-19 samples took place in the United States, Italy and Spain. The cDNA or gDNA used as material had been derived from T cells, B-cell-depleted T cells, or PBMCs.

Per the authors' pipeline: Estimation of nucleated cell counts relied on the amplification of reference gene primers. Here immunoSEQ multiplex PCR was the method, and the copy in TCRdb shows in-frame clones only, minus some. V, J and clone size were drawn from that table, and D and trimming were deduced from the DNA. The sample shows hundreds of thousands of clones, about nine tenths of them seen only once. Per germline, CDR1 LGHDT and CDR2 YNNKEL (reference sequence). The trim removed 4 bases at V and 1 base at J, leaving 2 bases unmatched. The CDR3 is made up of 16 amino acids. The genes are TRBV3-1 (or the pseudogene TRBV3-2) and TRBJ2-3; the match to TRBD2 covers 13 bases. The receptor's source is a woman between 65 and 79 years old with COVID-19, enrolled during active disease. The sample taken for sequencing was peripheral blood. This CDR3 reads CASSPGLAGGTDTQYF. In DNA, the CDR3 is TGTGCCAGCAGCCCCGGACTAGCGGGGGGCACAGATACGCAGTATTTT.